This TCR beta chain came from a study of cytomegalovirus exposure and HLA in healthy donors. As for the study in general: Earlier results showed roughly 120 million unique TCR beta sequences derived from about 179 million T cells. Findings and caveats of the study: CMV serostatus stood as the only immune exposure information on hand. In an earlier analysis, productive rearrangement rates for most beta V segments clustered near 87% or 30%. When the data were analyzed later, several of the most significant clusters appeared to be linked to common viral pathogens.

It was with 60 Vbeta and 13 Jbeta primers that the PCR ran. Assay used: immunoSEQ multiplex PCR; TCRdb lists only in-frame clones, some missing. The sample lists over 55,000 clones; around 83% were seen once. A note on this clone: Its antigen is not known.

The CDR3 loop spans 16 amino acids. Trimming at V came to 6 bases and at J to 1 base, leaving 9 bases not matched to a gene. The germline gives CDR1 MDHEN, CDR2 SYDVKM. The gene calls are TRBV28 and TRBJ1-5; 7 bases fit TRBD1. Sequenced: PBMCs. The sequence came from a middle-aged man in good health and CMV-seronegative. The CDR3 sequence is CASSTNRGLSNQPQHF. The CDR3 DNA is TGTGCCAGCAGCACTAACAGGGGACTCAGCAATCAGCCCCAGCATTTT.